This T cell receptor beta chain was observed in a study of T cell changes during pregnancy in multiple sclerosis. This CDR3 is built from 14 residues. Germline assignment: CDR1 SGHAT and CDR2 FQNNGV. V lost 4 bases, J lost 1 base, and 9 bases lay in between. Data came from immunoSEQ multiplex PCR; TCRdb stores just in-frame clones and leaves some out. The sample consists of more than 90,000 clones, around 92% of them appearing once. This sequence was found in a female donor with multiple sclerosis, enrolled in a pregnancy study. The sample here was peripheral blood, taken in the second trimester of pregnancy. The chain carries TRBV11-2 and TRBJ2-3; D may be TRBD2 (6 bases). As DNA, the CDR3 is TGTGCCAGCAGCTCCCCGGGGGGCACAGATACGCAGTATTTT. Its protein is CASSSPGGTDTQYF.